Here is one T cell receptor (beta chain) with its context. This entry is derived from a study of shared clonotypes between healthy human individuals. The CDR3 consists of 17 residues. V was clipped by 3 bases and J by 0 bases, with 16 bases between them. The assay was immunoSEQ multiplex PCR, and TCRdb's table has in-frame clones only and misses some. The sample yields about 490,000 clones, 70% to 80% seen once. The chain carries TRBV23-1 and TRBJ2-3; D possibly corresponds to TRBD2 (5 bases). TRBV23-1 is assigned to the ORF class and has an uncertain function. The clonotype was recovered from a woman between 35 and 50 years old in good health. Some clones in this sample may be carry-over from other donors' samples. Material: PBMCs. In DNA, the CDR3 is TGCGCCAGCAGTCACCCCGGGGAATCGGCTAGCACAGATACGCAGTATTTT. This sequence encodes CASSHPGESASTDTQYF.